A single sample is the source of the 3 T cell receptor beta chains below, sequenced in a study of T cell repertoires in cytomegalovirus infection (dated by TCRdb to about 2019). These receptors' antigens are unknown. The sample's treatment or condition, from its label and the paper: in vitro stimulation with specific CMV peptide epitopes to enrich CMV-specific T cells. The instrument given in TCRdb is Illumina HiSeq 1500. TCRdb's own reprocessing of the public reads used fastp at Q25 and MiXCR and kept productive beta chains. Identical CDR3 proteins give one entry, which carries the most common genes and DNA. For this sample there are roughly 160,000 distinct CDR3 sequences; about a fifth appear just once. 25% of the sample is taken by the ten largest. The source material was CD8+ T cells from cultured PBMCs, sampled from culture after CMV antigen stimulation. These receptors were taken from a human donor in good health (CMV status not recorded). Some clones in this sample may be carry-over from other donors' samples.

CDR3 sequence (DNA): TGTGCCAGCAGTGCCCCTAGCACAGATACGCAGTATTTT. Translation: CASSAPSTDTQYF. The gene calls are TRBV27 and TRBJ2-3; D is undetermined. Trimming removed 5 bases from V and 0 bases from J, with 6 bases in between. CDR1 is MNHEY and CDR2 is SMNVEV in the germline V gene (reference sequence). The CDR3 covers 13 residues.

This rearrangement joins TRBV7-6 to TRBJ1-2; 7 nucleotides match TRBD1. Losses at the gene ends were 3 bases for V and 3 bases for J; bases not matched to a gene: 10. The germline V gene has CDR1 SGHVS and CDR2 FNYEAQ. The CDR3 covers 16 residues. The CDR3 spells CASSFNDGQDDYGYTF. CDR3 nucleotides: TGTGCCAGCAGCTTCAACGACGGACAGGACGACTATGGCTACACCTTC.

For this clonotype: A much larger clone lies one base from this, so it may be a read error. The chain links TRBV7-6 to TRBJ1-5; D unresolved. The length of the CDR3 is 16 residues. CDR1 and CDR2 (germline): SGHVS, FNYEAQ. CDR3 in amino acids: CASSLGAGMGKQPQHF. In DNA, the CDR3 is TGTGCCAGCAGCTTAGGGGCGGGGATGGGCAAACAGCCCCAGCATTTT.